The TCR beta chain under discussion was sequenced for a study of identical twins. Germline V lookup: CDR1 MNHEY, CDR2 SMNVEV (reference sequence). V dropped 6 bases and J dropped 4 bases, with 7 bases sitting between them. The CDR3 is made up of 11 amino acids. In this sample, this clonotype turned up many times. What it recognizes is unknown. MiXCR was run by TCRdb on the 5' RACE reads, yielding one entry per CDR3 protein. The sample shows 690,000 or so distinct CDR3 sequences, around 5.7% of them seen only once. Study findings and constraints: With abundant cord blood beta clonotypes, insertions were fewer; memory repertoires showed no such pattern.

This TCR was recovered from a man aged 18 to 29 in good health. The chain is built from TRBV27 and TRBJ2-7; D remains unclear. The source material was naive T cells sorted from blood. CDR3 sequence (DNA): TGTGCCAGCAGAGTAGGTTACGAGCAGTACTTC. Amino acid sequence: CASRVGYEQYF.